This record concerns one TCR beta chain sequence. Germline CDR1 is SGHTA and CDR2 is FQGNSA. This CDR3 region has 15 residues. Trimming shortened V by 5 bases and J by 1 base, and 11 bases separated the two germline ends. These data belong to a study of T cells in tuberculosis. Thawed, overnight-rested PBMC were stained with GMM-loaded CD1B tetramer, viability dye and anti-CD3, then sorted. The lipid loaded on the CD1B tetramers was C32 glucose monomycolate from Rhodococcus equi. Before cryopreservation, the sorted PBMC lost their CD14-expressing monocytes. Sequencing was performed with immunoSEQ multiplex PCR; in TCRdb, only in-frame clones are kept and a portion is missing. Altogether about 58,000 clones are present, 88% being singletons, with the ten largest covering 20% to 25%.

The J gene is TRBJ2-2, the V gene TRBV7-2; no clear D. The TCR originated in an adult woman with latent tuberculosis. The sample taken for sequencing was CD1b-GMM tetramer-negative cells sorted from PBMCs. CDR3 amino acids: CASSRNNLNTGELFF. CDR3 DNA sequence: TGTGCCAGCAGCCGTAATAACTTGAACACCGGGGAGCTGTTTTTT.